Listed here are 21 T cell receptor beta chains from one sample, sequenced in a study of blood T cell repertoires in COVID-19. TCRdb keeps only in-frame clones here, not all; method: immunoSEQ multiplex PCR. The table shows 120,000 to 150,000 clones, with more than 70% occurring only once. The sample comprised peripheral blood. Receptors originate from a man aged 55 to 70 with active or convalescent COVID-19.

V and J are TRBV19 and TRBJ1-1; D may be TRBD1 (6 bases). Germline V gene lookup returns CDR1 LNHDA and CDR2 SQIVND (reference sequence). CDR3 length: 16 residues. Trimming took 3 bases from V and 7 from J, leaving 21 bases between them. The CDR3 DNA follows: TGTGCCAGTAGTATGACAGGTCACCGGCCTGGAGGTGAAGCTTTCTTT. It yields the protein CASSMTGHRPGGEAFF.

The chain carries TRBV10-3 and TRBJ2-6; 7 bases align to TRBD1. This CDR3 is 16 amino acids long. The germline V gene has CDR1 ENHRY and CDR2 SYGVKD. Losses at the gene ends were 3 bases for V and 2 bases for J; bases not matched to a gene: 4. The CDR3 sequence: CAISEYGTAGANVLTF. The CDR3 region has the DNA TGTGCCATCAGTGAATACGGGACAGCTGGGGCCAACGTCCTGACTTTC.

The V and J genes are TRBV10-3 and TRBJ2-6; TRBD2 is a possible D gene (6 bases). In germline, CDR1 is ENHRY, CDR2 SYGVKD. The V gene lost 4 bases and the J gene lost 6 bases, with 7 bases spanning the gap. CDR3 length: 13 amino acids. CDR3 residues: CAISGGVANVLTF. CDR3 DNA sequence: TGTGCCATCAGTGGGGGGGTGGCCAACGTCCTGACTTTC.

The CDR3 is CASIRGSRQYF. The DNA of the CDR3 is TGCGCCAGCATCCGGGGAAGCAGGCAGTACTTC. J is TRBJ2-7 and V is TRBV5-1; perhaps TRBD2 as D (5 bases). V was trimmed by 6 bases and J by 9 bases, leaving 13 bases between them. The CDR3 extends over 11 amino acids. Germline values: CDR1 SGHRS, CDR2 YFSETQ. The complete variable domain, with remaining parts taken from reference TRBV5-1 and TRBJ2-7, reads KAGVTQTPRYLIKTRGQQVTLSCSPISGHRSVSWYQQTPGQGLQFLFEYFSETQRNKGNFPGRFSGRQFSNSRSEMNVSTLELGDSALYLCASIRGSRQYFGPGTRLTVT.

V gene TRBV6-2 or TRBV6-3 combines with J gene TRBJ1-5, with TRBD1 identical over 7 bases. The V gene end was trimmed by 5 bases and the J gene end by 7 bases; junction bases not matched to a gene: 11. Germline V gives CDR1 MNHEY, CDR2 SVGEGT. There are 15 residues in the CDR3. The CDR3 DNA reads TGTGCCAGCAGTGAGGGACAGTCAATGGCCCAGCCCCAGCATTTT. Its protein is CASSEGQSMAQPQHF.

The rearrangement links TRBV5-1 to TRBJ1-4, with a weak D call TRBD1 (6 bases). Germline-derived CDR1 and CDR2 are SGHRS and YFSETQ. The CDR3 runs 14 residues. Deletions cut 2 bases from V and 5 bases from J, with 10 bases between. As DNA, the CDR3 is TGCGCCAGCAGCTTCGGACAGAGGAATGAAAAACTGTTTTTT. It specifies CASSFGQRNEKLFF.

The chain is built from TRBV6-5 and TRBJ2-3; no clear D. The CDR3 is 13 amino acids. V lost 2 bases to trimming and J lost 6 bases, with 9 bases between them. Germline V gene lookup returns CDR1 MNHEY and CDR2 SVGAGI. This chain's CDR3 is CASSYTSRDTQYF. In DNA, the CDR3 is TGTGCCAGCAGTTACACCAGCAGGGATACGCAGTATTTT.

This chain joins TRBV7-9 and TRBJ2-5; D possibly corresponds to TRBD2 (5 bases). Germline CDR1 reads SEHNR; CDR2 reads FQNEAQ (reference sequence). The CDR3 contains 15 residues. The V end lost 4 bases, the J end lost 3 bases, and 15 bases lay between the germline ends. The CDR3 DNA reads TGTGCCAGCAGCTCCCTCGGACTCGGGGAAGAGACCCAGTACTTC. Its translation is CASSSLGLGEETQYF.

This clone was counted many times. This CDR3 reads CASSQFQGTPGNTIYF. CDR3 DNA sequence: TGCGCCAGCAGCCAATTCCAGGGGACCCCTGGAAACACCATATATTTT. The gene calls are TRBV4-1 and TRBJ1-3; tentatively, D is TRBD1 (6 bases). V was pared by 2 bases and J by 2 bases, with 13 bases between. Germline CDR1 and CDR2: MGHRA and YSYEKL. The CDR3 consists of 16 residues.

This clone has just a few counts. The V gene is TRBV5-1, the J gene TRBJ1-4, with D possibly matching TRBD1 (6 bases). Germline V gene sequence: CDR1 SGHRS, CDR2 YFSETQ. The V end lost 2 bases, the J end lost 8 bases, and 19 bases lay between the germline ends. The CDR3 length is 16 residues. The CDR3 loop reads CASSFKTGPGGEKLFF. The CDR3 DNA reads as TGCGCCAGCAGCTTTAAAACGGGGCCGGGGGGCGAAAAACTGTTTTTT.

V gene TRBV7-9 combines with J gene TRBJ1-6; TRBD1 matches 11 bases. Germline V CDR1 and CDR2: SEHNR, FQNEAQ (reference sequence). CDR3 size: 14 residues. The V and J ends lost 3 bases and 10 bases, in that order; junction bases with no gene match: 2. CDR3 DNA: TGTGCCAGCAGCTTCGGGACAGGGGGATCACCCCTCCACTTT. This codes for CASSFGTGGSPLHF. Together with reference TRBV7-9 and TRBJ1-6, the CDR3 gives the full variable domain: DTGVSQNPRHKITKRGQNVTFRCDPISEHNRLYWYRQTLGQGPEFLTYFQNEAQLEKSRLLSDRFSAERPKGSFSTLEIQRTEQGDSAMYLCASSFGTGGSPLHFGNGTRLTVT.

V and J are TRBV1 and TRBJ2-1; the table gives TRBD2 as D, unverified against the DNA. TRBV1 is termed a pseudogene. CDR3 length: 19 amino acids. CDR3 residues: CTSSQERRLAGASYNEQFF. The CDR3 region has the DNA TGCACCAGCAGCCAAGAACGGAGACTAGCGGGTGCTTCCTACAATGAGCAGTTCTTC.

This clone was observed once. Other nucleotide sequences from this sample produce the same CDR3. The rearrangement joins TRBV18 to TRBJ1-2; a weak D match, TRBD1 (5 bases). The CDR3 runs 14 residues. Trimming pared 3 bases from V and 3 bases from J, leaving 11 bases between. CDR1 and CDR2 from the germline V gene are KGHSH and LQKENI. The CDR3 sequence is CASSPSLRDYGYTF. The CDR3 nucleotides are TGTGCCAGCTCACCGAGCCTCAGGGACTATGGCTACACCTTC.

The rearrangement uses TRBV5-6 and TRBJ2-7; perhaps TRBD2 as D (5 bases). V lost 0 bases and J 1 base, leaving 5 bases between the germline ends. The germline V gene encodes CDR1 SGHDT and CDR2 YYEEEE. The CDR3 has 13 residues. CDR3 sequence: CASSLAGSYEQYF. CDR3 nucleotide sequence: TGTGCCAGCAGCTTGGCGGGATCCTACGAGCAGTACTTC.

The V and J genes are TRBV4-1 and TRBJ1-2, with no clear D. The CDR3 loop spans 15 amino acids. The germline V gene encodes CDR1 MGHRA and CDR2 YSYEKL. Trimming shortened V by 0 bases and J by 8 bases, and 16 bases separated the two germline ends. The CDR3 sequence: CASSQDRLALQGYTF. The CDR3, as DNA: TGCGCCAGCAGCCAAGATCGATTGGCGCTACAGGGCTACACCTTC.

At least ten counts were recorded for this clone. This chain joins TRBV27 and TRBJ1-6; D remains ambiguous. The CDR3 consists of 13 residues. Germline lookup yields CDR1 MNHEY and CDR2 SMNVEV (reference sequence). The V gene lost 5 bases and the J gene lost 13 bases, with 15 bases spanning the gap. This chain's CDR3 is CASSPSTVKPLHF. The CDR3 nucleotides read TGTGCCAGCAGTCCCTCGACTGTGAAGCCCCTCCACTTT.

CDR3 nucleotides: TGTGCCTGGGGAAACGGACAGGGTCGAACCCGAGAGACCCAGTACTTC. Protein: CAWGNGQGRTRETQYF. The V and J genes are TRBV30 and TRBJ2-5, with 8 bases matching TRBD1. This CDR3 is 16 amino acids long. After removal of 5 bases from V and 4 bases from J, the junction contained 15 bases not matched to a gene. Germline loops: CDR1 GTSNPN, CDR2 SVGIG (reference sequence).

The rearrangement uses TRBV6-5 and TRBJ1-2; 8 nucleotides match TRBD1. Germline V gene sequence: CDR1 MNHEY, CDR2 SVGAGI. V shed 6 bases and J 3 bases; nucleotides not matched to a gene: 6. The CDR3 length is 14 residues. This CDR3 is CASRLGQGYYGYTF. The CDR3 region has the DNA TGTGCCAGCAGACTAGGACAGGGTTACTATGGCTACACCTTC.

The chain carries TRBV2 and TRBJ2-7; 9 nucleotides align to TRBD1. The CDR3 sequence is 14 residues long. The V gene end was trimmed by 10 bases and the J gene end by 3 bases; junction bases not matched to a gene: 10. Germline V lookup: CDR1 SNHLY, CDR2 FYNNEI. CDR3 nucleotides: TGTGCCACCCGGGACAGGGAGGTAGGCTACGAGCAGTACTTC. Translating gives CATRDREVGYEQYF. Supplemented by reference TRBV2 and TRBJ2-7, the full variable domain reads EPEVTQTPSHQVTQMGQEVILRCVPISNHLYFYWYRQILGQKVEFLVSFYNNEISEKSEIFDDQFSVERPDGSNFTLKIRSTKLEDSAMYFCATRDREVGYEQYFGPGTRLTVT.

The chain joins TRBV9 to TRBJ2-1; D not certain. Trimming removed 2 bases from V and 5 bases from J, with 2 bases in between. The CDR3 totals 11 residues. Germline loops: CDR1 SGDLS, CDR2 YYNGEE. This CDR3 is CASSVDNEQFF. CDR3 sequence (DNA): TGTGCCAGCAGCGTCGACAATGAGCAGTTCTTC.

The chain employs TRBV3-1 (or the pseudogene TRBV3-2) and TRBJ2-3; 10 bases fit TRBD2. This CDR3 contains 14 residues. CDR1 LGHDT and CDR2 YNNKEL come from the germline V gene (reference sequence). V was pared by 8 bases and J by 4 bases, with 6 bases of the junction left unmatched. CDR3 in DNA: TGTGCCAGCGGTCCCAGCGGGGGGGCAGATACGCAGTATTTT. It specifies CASGPSGGADTQYF.